The source of this T cell receptor beta chain is a study of OX40 agonist ivuxolimab in advanced cancers. For the wider study: Ivuxolimab, which targeted the costimulatory receptor OX40 (CD134), was an agonistic, fully human IgG2 monoclonal antibody. Intravenous ivuxolimab was administered to patients every 2 weeks at six dose levels: 0.01, 0.1, 0.3, 1.5, 3 and 10 mg/kg. Partial responses occurred in three dose-escalation patients, of whom one had hepatocellular carcinoma and two had cutaneous melanoma. Prior anti-PD-1, anti-PD-L1 or anti-CTLA-4 therapy was permitted, and checkpoint inhibitors had been received by roughly 40% of dose-escalation patients. The paper covers the monotherapy dose-escalation part of the phase I ivuxolimab trial, which included N ≈ 50 patients. Of the approximately 50 dose-escalation patients, hepatocellular carcinoma was present in around 19, melanoma in some 15, renal cell carcinoma in 9 and head and neck cancer in 9. In the dose-escalation cohort, 82.7% of patients were male, and the mean age was roughly 60 years, with a range of about 23 to 85. The purpose of peripheral TCRbeta sequencing was to test whether ivuxolimab changed TCR sequence diversity and led to clonal T-cell expansion. On the study overall, not on this receptor specifically: At doses of 0.1 to 3.0 mg/kg, clonal expansion of both CD4+ and CD8+ T cells in blood was seen between baseline and week 6. Low levels of normalized T-cell clonal expansion were also seen in some patients who did not respond. In partial responders in the 0.1-3.0 mg/kg groups, normalized peripheral clonal expansion was found to be among the lowest, especially among CD8+ T cells. After ivuxolimab, expanded clones were on average more numerous among CD8+ T cells than among CD4+ T cells. The antigen specificity of the peripheral T cells that underwent clonal expansion was not determined.

The germline V gene encodes CDR1 SGHTA and CDR2 FQGNSA. From cysteine to phenylalanine, the CDR3 is 15 amino acids long. The CDR3 DNA has 45 bases and is translated from base 1. V is shortened by 5 bases, J by 6 bases, and the region joining them spans 16 bases. For sequencing of the TCRbeta CDR3 region, genomic DNA was extracted from the sorted cells. The immunoSEQ Assay was used for sequencing of TCRbeta CDR3 regions. Not all clones reach the TCRdb copy of this immuneACCESS table, which keeps in-frame sequences only. Checked studies attribute under half of the gap to unresolved V genes and leave the rest unexplained. The sample table holds over 65,000 clones, of which about 90% were seen once. Of the sample, about 0.54% falls within the top ten clones. Patients with autoimmune disease history or receiving systemic immunosuppression were excluded from the trial. Peripheral blood for TCR sequencing was drawn from every dose cohort at baseline, at cycle 4 day 1 and at cycle 7 day 1. The samples were drawn from a first-in-human, open-label, multicenter phase I dose-escalation trial of ivuxolimab. Adults with locally advanced or metastatic head and neck squamous cell, hepatocellular, melanoma or renal cell carcinoma were enrolled in the trial. CD4+ and CD8+ T cells were sorted separately from peripheral blood before TCR sequencing.

As for this clone: The antigen this receptor binds is unknown. Base qualities were left out, and no much larger clone turns up one base away.

The clonotype comes from an adult with an advanced solid tumor such as melanoma, head and neck, liver or kidney cancer. The sequence joins TRBV7-2 to TRBJ2-2; no confident D gene assignment can be made. The sequenced sample was CD4+ or CD8+ T cells sorted from blood, obtained in a trial of the OX40 agonist ivuxolimab. CDR3 protein: CASSANRFGAGELFF. Here is the DNA: TGTGCCAGCAGCGCCAATCGTTTCGGAGCCGGGGAGCTGTTTTTT.